One and the same sample provided the 12 T cell receptor beta chains below, sequenced in a study of T cell repertoires in cytomegalovirus infection. TCRdb called the reads again in MiXCR, with one record for every CDR3 protein. The data contain roughly 760,000 distinct CDR3 sequences, approximately 40% of them singletons. Sequencing was done on a sample of PBMCs. These receptors came from a human donor in good health (CMV status not recorded). Some clones in this sample may be carry-over from other donors' samples.

In this sample, this clonotype turned up once. The CDR3 protein is CSADRPQNTEAFF. The CDR3 bases are TGCAGTGCTGATAGACCACAAAACACTGAAGCTTTCTTT. The rearrangement joins TRBV20-1 to TRBJ1-1, with D unresolved. CDR3 length: 13 residues. V shed 5 bases and J shed 2 bases, with 12 bases lying between them. Germline CDR1 DFQATT, CDR2 SNEGSKA (reference sequence).

This clonotype was observed a handful of times. CDR3 region: CATSRELAGGEQFF. CDR3 coding DNA: TGTGCCACCAGCAGAGAACTAGCGGGCGGTGAGCAGTTCTTC. The rearrangement uses TRBV15 and TRBJ2-1, with 9 bases lining up with TRBD2. The junction had 3 bases not matched to a gene; V was cut back by 0 bases and J by 9 bases. The germline CDR1 and CDR2 sequences are LNHNV and YYDKDF (reference sequence). This CDR3 has 14 amino acids.

The rearrangement joins TRBV6-1 to TRBJ2-7; perhaps TRBD1 as D (6 bases). The CDR3 is made up of 14 amino acids. Per germline, CDR1 MNHNS and CDR2 SASEGT. The V gene lost 7 bases and the J gene lost 4 bases, with 17 bases spanning the gap. CDR3 region: CASNLWTDTYEQYF. The DNA for the CDR3 is TGTGCCAGCAATCTCTGGACAGACACTTACGAGCAGTACTTC.

V usage is TRBV28 and J usage is TRBJ2-6, with 8 positions matching TRBD2. The trim removed 3 bases at V and 4 bases at J, leaving 5 bases unmatched. CDR3 length equals 16 residues. The V gene's germline CDR1 is MDHEN and CDR2 SYDVKM. CDR3 region: CASSFAREEGANVLTF. DNA for the CDR3: TGTGCCAGCAGTTTCGCGCGGGAGGAAGGGGCCAACGTCCTGACTTTC. Drawing the rest from reference TRBV28 and TRBJ2-6, the complete variable domain is DVKVTQSSRYLVKRTGEKVFLECVQDMDHENMFWYRQDPGLGLRLIYFSYDVKMKEKGDIPEGYSVSREKKERFSLILESASTNQTSMYLCASSFAREEGANVLTFGAGSRLTVL.

This chain uses TRBV29-1 with TRBJ1-2, with TRBD1 matching over 9 bases. The CDR3 length is 12 residues. J gave up 4 bases and V 5 bases, and 2 bases lay outside the gene matches. Germline V gene lookup returns CDR1 SQVTM and CDR2 ANQGSEA. CDR3 region: CSVLTGGYGYTF. For the CDR3, the DNA is TGCAGCGTTTTGACAGGGGGCTATGGCTACACCTTC. The full variable domain, rest sourced from reference TRBV29-1 and TRBJ1-2, is SAVISQKPSRDICQRGTSLTIQCQVDSQVTMMFWYRQQPGQSLTLIATANQGSEATYESGFVIDKFPISRPNLTFSTLTVSNMSPEDSSIYLCSVLTGGYGYTFGSGTRLTVV.

The chain uses TRBV5-1 and TRBJ2-1; 7 bases are shared with TRBD2. V shed 4 bases, J shed 6 bases, and the junction held 7 bases outside the gene matches. This CDR3 is 14 amino acids long. CDR1 is SGHRS and CDR2 is YFSETQ in the germline V gene. The CDR3 region is CASSPGGLFNEQFF. CDR3 bases: TGCGCCAGCAGCCCGGGGGGATTGTTCAATGAGCAGTTCTTC. The whole variable domain, remainder taken from reference TRBV5-1 and TRBJ2-1, is KAGVTQTPRYLIKTRGQQVTLSCSPISGHRSVSWYQQTPGQGLQFLFEYFSETQRNKGNFPGRFSGRQFSNSRSEMNVSTLELGDSALYLCASSPGGLFNEQFFGPGTRLTVL.

V is TRBV5-1 and J is TRBJ2-3; TRBD2 aligns across 11 bases. This CDR3 has 16 amino acids. V was clipped by 4 bases and J by 10 bases; unmatched bases: 14. Germline CDR1 reads SGHRS; CDR2 reads YFSETQ. CDR3 in amino acids: CASSTGLAEVWGAQYF. The CDR3 DNA sequence: TGCGCCAGCAGCACGGGACTAGCGGAAGTTTGGGGTGCGCAGTATTTT.

This clonotype was observed a few times. This chain connects TRBV12-3 or TRBV12-4 to TRBJ2-2, with D possibly TRBD2 on 6 matching bases. V was pared by 5 bases and J by 4 bases, with 14 bases between. This CDR3 is built from 15 residues. The DNA for the CDR3 is TGTGCCAGCAGTCCGAGGGACTTGGTCACCGGGGAGCTGTTTTTT. This codes for CASSPRDLVTGELFF.

Concerning this clonotype: A single base separates this from a much larger clone, so it may be a read error. V and J are TRBV27 and TRBJ2-3; D is possibly TRBD1 or TRBD2 (5 bases each). The germline V gene has CDR1 MNHEY and CDR2 SMNVEV (reference sequence). V was pared by 6 bases and J by 5 bases, with 18 bases between. This CDR3 contains 15 residues. Here the CDR3 reads CASRLGPRVRDTQYF. CDR3 coding DNA: TGTGCCAGCAGGTTGGGACCCCGGGTGAGAGATACGCAGTATTTT.

The chain employs TRBV19 and TRBJ1-1; 9 bases are a match to TRBD1. The CDR3 has 14 amino acids. J was trimmed by 4 bases and V by 3 bases; bases with no gene match: 3. CDR1 and CDR2 from the germline V gene are LNHDA and SQIVND (reference sequence). For the CDR3, the DNA is TGTGCCAGTAGTATGGGGGACAGGGCCACTGAAGCTTTCTTT. It encodes CASSMGDRATEAFF. Using reference TRBV19 and TRBJ1-1 for the parts outside the CDR3, the full variable domain is DGGITQSPKYLFRKEGQNVTLSCEQNLNHDAMYWYRQDPGQGLRLIYYSQIVNDFQKGDIAEGYSVSREKKESFPLTVTSAQKNPTAFYLCASSMGDRATEAFFGQGTRLTVV.

This clonotype was seen a handful of times. The chain couples TRBV5-1 to TRBJ2-5; TRBD1 aligns across 8 bases. Germline V gives CDR1 SGHRS, CDR2 YFSETQ. The CDR3 length is 14 residues. Trimming removed 2 bases from V and 7 bases from J; junction bases left unmatched: 7. The CDR3 spells CASSFDRGIGTQYF. The CDR3 DNA reads as TGCGCCAGCAGCTTTGACAGGGGAATCGGGACCCAGTACTTC.

The sample holds a few counts of this clonotype. CDR3 sequence reads: CASKRGIAQETQYF. CDR3 in DNA: TGTGCCAGCAAAAGGGGCATAGCCCAAGAGACCCAGTACTTC. This chain connects TRBV6-1 to TRBJ2-5; tentative D call: TRBD1 (5 bases). Trimming took 7 bases from V and 1 from J, leaving 13 bases between them. Germline V gene lookup returns CDR1 MNHNS and CDR2 SASEGT. The CDR3 consists of 14 residues.